Below, 6 T cell receptor beta chains from the same sample are listed, as sequenced in a study of T-cell memory formation after mild COVID-19. TCRdb independently ran MiXCR on the 5' RACE reads; one entry per CDR3 protein. The sample includes tens of thousands of distinct CDR3 sequences, 9.3% of them seen just once. Input material: PBMCs or a T cell subset sorted from them (not recorded which). These receptor sequences come from an adult woman who had mild COVID-19 (a few samples of this study predate the infection). Cell type and time point are not known.

This clonotype occurred many times. CDR3 sequence reads: CATARLAGTTSTDTQYF. The DNA for the CDR3 is TGTGCCACCGCGCGACTAGCGGGGACGACTAGCACAGATACGCAGTATTTT. This chain joins TRBV10-3 and TRBJ2-3, with 11 bases matching TRBD2. The length of the CDR3 is 17 residues. In germline, CDR1 is ENHRY, CDR2 SYGVKD. V lost 10 bases, J lost 0 bases, and 12 bases stayed unmatched.

This chain joins TRBV5-5 and TRBJ2-7; D is unresolved. V lost 0 bases and J 2 bases, leaving 9 bases between the germline ends. This CDR3 is 14 amino acids long. The germline gives CDR1 SGHKS, CDR2 YYEKEE (reference sequence). The CDR3 here is CASSLAAGAYEQYF. CDR3 coding DNA: TGTGCCAGCAGCTTGGCGGCAGGCGCCTACGAGCAGTACTTC.

This clonotype qualifies as medium-sized. This chain connects TRBV5-1 to TRBJ2-1, with D tentatively TRBD2 (6 bases). Trimming shortened V by 2 bases and J by 14 bases, and 17 bases separated the two germline ends. The V gene's germline CDR1 is SGHRS and CDR2 YFSETQ. The CDR3 contains 13 residues. CDR3 coding DNA: TGCGCCAGCAGCTTAGATCAGGGACTGGACAAGTTCTTC. It specifies CASSLDQGLDKFF.

The table lists this clonotype with a few counts. The chain is built from TRBV30 and TRBJ2-1, with 13 bases that match TRBD2. The V gene's germline CDR1 is GTSNPN and CDR2 SVGIG (reference sequence). Losses at the gene ends were 5 bases for V and 10 bases for J; bases not matched to a gene: 8. This CDR3 is 14 amino acids long. CDR3 protein: CAWALAGGPREQFF. As DNA, the CDR3 is TGTGCCTGGGCACTAGCGGGAGGGCCGCGGGAGCAGTTCTTC.

Ten or more counts support this clonotype. V and J are TRBV5-1 and TRBJ2-3; no clear D gene. V shed 5 bases and J shed 5 bases, with 15 bases lying between them. The CDR3 consists of 14 residues. CDR1 and CDR2 (germline): SGHRS, YFSETQ. CDR3: CASSPGGKEDTQYF. The CDR3 nucleotides are TGCGCCAGCAGTCCCGGTGGAAAGGAAGATACGCAGTATTTT.

The V gene is TRBV3-1, the J gene TRBJ1-1, with D possibly matching TRBD1 (5 bases). Between the trimmed V and J ends, which lost 1 base and 5 bases, there was a span of 17 bases. CDR3 length equals 16 residues. Per the germline V gene, CDR1 is LGHDT and CDR2 is YNNKEL (reference sequence). The CDR3 DNA follows: TGTGCCAGCAGCCAAGTCCATGAGGGGATTCGGACTGAAGCTTTCTTT. Protein: CASSQVHEGIRTEAFF. Looking up the rest from reference TRBV3-1 and TRBJ1-1 gives the full variable domain: DTAVSQTPKYLVTQMGNDKSIKCEQNLGHDTMYWYKQDSKKFLKIMFSYNNKELIINETVPNRFSPKSPDKAHLNLHINSLELGDSAVYFCASSQVHEGIRTEAFFGQGTRLTVV.